The 19 T cell receptor beta chains presented below share a single source sample, sequenced in a study of blood T cell repertoires in COVID-19. TCRdb's table, derived via immunoSEQ multiplex PCR, lists solely in-frame clones and lacks some. Of about 390,000 clones in the sample, over 75% were seen once. The sequencing input was peripheral blood. The receptors were gathered from a woman aged 60-70 years with COVID-19, enrolled during active disease.

A remark on this clone: The sample contains more than one DNA sequence encoding this CDR3. The chain carries TRBV5-1 and TRBJ1-3; D is unclear. Trimming left V 5 bases short and J 0 bases short, with 9 bases between. The CDR3 is 14 residues long. Germline-derived CDR1 and CDR2 are SGHRS and YFSETQ. CDR3 sequence (DNA): TGCGCCAGCAGTCCTGGGAGCTCTGGAAACACCATATATTTT. Encoded protein: CASSPGSSGNTIYF.

V and J are TRBV18 and TRBJ2-1; 9 bases align to TRBD2. The CDR3 is 18 amino acids. V was clipped by 3 bases and J by 4 bases; unmatched bases: 13. The V gene's germline CDR1 is KGHSH and CDR2 LQKENI. CDR3 bases: TGTGCCAGCTCACCCGACGGGGGGAGTAGCGGGGGTTACAATGAGCAGTTCTTC. Protein: CASSPDGGSSGGYNEQFF.

V is TRBV6-5 and J is TRBJ1-1; 7 nucleotides line up with TRBD1. CDR3 length equals 14 residues. V shed 7 bases, J shed 1 base, and the junction held 6 bases outside the gene matches. Germline V gene lookup returns CDR1 MNHEY and CDR2 SVGAGI. CDR3 DNA: TGTGCCAGCAAACGGGACAGATCGAACACTGAAGCTTTCTTT. Amino acid sequence: CASKRDRSNTEAFF.

This clone was seen only once. CDR3 DNA sequence: TGTGCCAGCAGTTTGGCCGAGAGGGCCTACGAGCAGTACTTC. The encoded protein is CASSLAERAYEQYF. The V gene is TRBV27, the J gene TRBJ2-7; D is possibly TRBD2 (5 bases). Germline-derived CDR1 and CDR2 are MNHEY and SMNVEV (reference sequence). Trimming removed 3 bases from V and 2 bases from J, with 11 bases in between. The CDR3 extends over 14 amino acids.

The V gene is TRBV5-1, the J gene TRBJ1-2, with a tentative D call TRBD1 (5 bases). The CDR3 is 13 amino acids. V was shortened by 4 bases and J by 2 bases, with 9 bases between the two germline ends. CDR1 and CDR2 from the germline V gene are SGHRS and YFSETQ. CDR3 loop: CASSREGNYGYTF. CDR3 nucleotides: TGCGCCAGCAGCCGGGAGGGGAACTATGGCTACACCTTC.

This chain uses TRBV14 with TRBJ1-4, with 9 bases aligning to TRBD1. Germline V CDR1 and CDR2: SGHDN, FVKESK. Germline trimming cut 2 bases from V and 5 bases from J; bases unmatched to any gene: 6. The CDR3 extends over 16 amino acids. The CDR3 DNA sequence: TGTGCCAGCAGCCAAACCTGGACAGGGGTCAATGAAAAACTGTTTTTT. This encodes CASSQTWTGVNEKLFF.

The DNA of the CDR3 is TGTGCCAGCAGCCAGCTAGCAACTGGAAACACCATATATTTT. This translates into CASSQLATGNTIYF. The chain links TRBV6-5 to TRBJ1-3; D gene ambiguous. V lost 6 bases, J lost 2 bases, and 11 bases lay in between. The CDR3 is made up of 14 amino acids. From germline, CDR1 is MNHEY and CDR2 SVGAGI.

This clone was detected once. V gene TRBV18 combines with J gene TRBJ2-3; no clear D gene. Germline V CDR1 and CDR2: KGHSH, LQKENI. V was shortened by 6 bases and J by 5 bases, with 12 bases between the two germline ends. The CDR3 spans 13 residues. CDR3 region: CASSRQVGDTQYF. CDR3 DNA sequence: TGTGCCAGCTCCCGTCAGGTGGGAGATACGCAGTATTTT.

This chain links TRBV5-1 with TRBJ1-6, with D hard to call. V was pared by 0 bases and J by 8 bases, with 3 bases between. In germline, CDR1 is SGHRS, CDR2 YFSETQ. CDR3 size: 12 residues. The CDR3: CASSLGDSPLHF. The DNA of the CDR3 is TGCGCCAGCAGCTTGGGAGATTCACCCCTCCACTTT.

CDR3 in amino acids: CATPLGQGLTPGNTIYF. The DNA of the CDR3 is TGTGCCACCCCTTTGGGCCAGGGGCTAACCCCTGGAAACACCATATATTTT. The chain recombines TRBV19 with TRBJ1-3; TRBD1 is a possible D gene (6 bases). The ends were cut back, 10 bases at V and 2 bases at J, with 24 bases in the middle. This CDR3 is built from 17 residues. Germline assignment: CDR1 LNHDA and CDR2 SQIVND (reference sequence).

This clone was counted between two and nine times. The chain carries TRBV6-5 and TRBJ2-5; the D is unclear. Trimming pared 7 bases from V and 5 bases from J, leaving 14 bases between. The germline V gene encodes CDR1 MNHEY and CDR2 SVGAGI. The CDR3 is 13 amino acids. CDR3 protein: CASKGGPRETQYF. The CDR3 DNA reads as TGTGCCAGCAAAGGTGGGCCCCGGGAGACCCAGTACTTC.

This chain uses TRBV28 with TRBJ1-2; D unclear. Trimming pared 5 bases from V and 8 bases from J, leaving 15 bases between. Germline V gives CDR1 MDHEN, CDR2 SYDVKM. This CDR3 comprises 13 residues. The CDR3 region is CASSRPGKGGYTF. As DNA, the CDR3 is TGTGCCAGCAGTCGCCCAGGTAAAGGCGGCTACACCTTC.

This clone was detected only a few times. The gene calls are TRBV5-1 and TRBJ2-7; TRBD1 might be the D (5 bases). Trimming stripped 4 bases from V and 2 bases from J, with 13 bases between. In germline, CDR1 is SGHRS, CDR2 YFSETQ. The CDR3 length is 14 residues. The CDR3 here is CASSRTQGAYEQYF. Written as DNA, the CDR3 is TGCGCCAGCAGCAGGACCCAGGGTGCCTACGAGCAGTACTTC.

This clone was seen a single time. The genes are TRBV3-1 (or the pseudogene TRBV3-2) and TRBJ1-2; D not certain. Trimming left V 5 bases short and J 3 bases short, with 7 bases between. The CDR3 is 12 residues long. Germline CDR1 is LGHDT and CDR2 is YNNKEL (reference sequence). CDR3 loop: CASSSRDYGYTF. The DNA for the CDR3 is TGTGCCAGCAGCTCCCGGGACTATGGCTACACCTTC.

The rearrangement joins TRBV27 to TRBJ1-2, with a tentative D call TRBD1 (6 bases). Germline V CDR1 and CDR2: MNHEY, SMNVEV (reference sequence). Trimming pared 7 bases from V and 4 bases from J, leaving 16 bases between. The CDR3 runs 14 residues. CDR3 in amino acids: CASKGRDKGYGYTF. The CDR3, as DNA: TGTGCCAGCAAAGGCCGGGACAAAGGCTATGGCTACACCTTC.

The chain recombines TRBV4-1 with TRBJ2-6; 9 bases are a match to TRBD1. J lost 1 base, V lost 3 bases, and 7 bases had no gene match. This CDR3 is 18 amino acids long. CDR1 MGHRA and CDR2 YSYEKL come from the germline V gene. DNA for the CDR3: TGCGCCAGCAGCCACCTTGACAGGGGGAATTCTGGGGCCAACGTCCTGACTTTC. This translates into CASSHLDRGNSGANVLTF.

This clone came up once. The sample has other DNA sequences that encode this CDR3 too. CDR3 region: CASSRSGGTDTQYF. The CDR3 DNA reads TGTGCCAGCAGCCGAAGCGGGGGTACAGATACGCAGTATTTT. This chain uses TRBV3-1 (or the pseudogene TRBV3-2) with TRBJ2-3, with 8 bases fitting TRBD2. The CDR3 totals 14 residues. The J segment lost 3 bases and the V segment lost 4 bases, leaving 3 bases of the junction unmatched. In germline, CDR1 is LGHDT, CDR2 YNNKEL (reference sequence).

This clone has only one observation. At one boundary the junction diverges from the germline segment, which might be a read error. The chain is built from TRBV7-7 and TRBJ2-1; 12 bases are shared with TRBD2. Germline loops: CDR1 SSHAT, CDR2 FNYEAQ (reference sequence). This CDR3 has 15 residues. CDR3 DNA: TGTGCTAGCAGCTCTAGCGGGGGGGCCGTAGATGAGCAGTTCTTC. This codes for CASSSSGGAVDEQFF. The complete variable domain, with remaining parts taken from reference TRBV7-7 and TRBJ2-1, reads GAGVSQSPRYKVTKRGQDVTLRCDPISSHATLYWYQQALGQGPEFLTYFNYEAQPDKSGLPSDRFSAERPEGSISTLTIQRTEQRDSAMYRCASSSSGGAVDEQFFGPGTRLTVL.

This clone showed up just once. This chain connects TRBV11-1 to TRBJ2-7; 8 bases agree with TRBD1. Germline-derived CDR1 and CDR2 are SGHAT and FQDESV (reference sequence). The ends lost 5 bases at V and 3 bases at J; junction bases unmatched: 6. The CDR3 runs to 14 residues. CDR3 in amino acids: CASSPGGRNYEQYF. The CDR3, as DNA: TGTGCCAGCAGCCCAGGGGGCAGAAACTACGAGCAGTACTTC.